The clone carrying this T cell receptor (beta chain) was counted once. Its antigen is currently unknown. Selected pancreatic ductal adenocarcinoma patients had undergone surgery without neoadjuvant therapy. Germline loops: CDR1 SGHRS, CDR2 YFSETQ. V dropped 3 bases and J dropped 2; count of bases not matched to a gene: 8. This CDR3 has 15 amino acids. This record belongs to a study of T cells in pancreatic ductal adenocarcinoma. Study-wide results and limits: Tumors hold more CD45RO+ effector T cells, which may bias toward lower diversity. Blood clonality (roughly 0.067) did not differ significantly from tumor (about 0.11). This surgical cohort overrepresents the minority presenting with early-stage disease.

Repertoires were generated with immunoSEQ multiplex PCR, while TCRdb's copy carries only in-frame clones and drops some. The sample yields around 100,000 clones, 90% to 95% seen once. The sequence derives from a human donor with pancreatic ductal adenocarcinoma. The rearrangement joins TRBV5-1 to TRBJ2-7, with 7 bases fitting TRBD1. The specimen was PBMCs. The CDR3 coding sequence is TGCGCCAGCAGCTCGGGACAGAATCCCCCCTACGAGCAGTACTTC. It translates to CASSSGQNPPYEQYF.